The rows below give T cell receptor beta chains drawn from one sample of a study of response to subunit inactivated influenza vaccine. TCRdb called the RT-PCR reads again in MiXCR, with one record for every CDR3 protein. The profile shows hundreds of thousands of distinct CDR3 sequences, around 11% of them singletons. The same data also contributed to another study, on T cells expressing NK-cell markers.

The sample here was PBMCs from blood, taken on the day of vaccination. The receptors shown here come from a man aged 45 to 65 who received an inactivated influenza vaccine. Each CDR3 is given with its conserved first and last residue.

v_gene: TRBV18; j_gene: TRBJ2-2; CDR3aa: CASSPSPSDTGELFF
v_gene: TRBV27; j_gene: TRBJ2-3; CDR3aa: CASSFLAGARGTDTQYF
v_gene: TRBV7-2; j_gene: TRBJ2-7; CDR3aa: CASSPQVGLRTGHEQYF
v_gene: TRBV12-3/TRBV12-4; j_gene: TRBJ2-1; CDR3aa: CASSWINEQFF
v_gene: TRBV3-1; j_gene: TRBJ2-6; CDR3aa: CASSQVWGGAGANVLTF
v_gene: TRBV4-2; j_gene: TRBJ2-2; CDR3aa: CASSQEGPTRAGELFF
v_gene: TRBV29-1; j_gene: TRBJ2-1; CDR3aa: CSALLAGSNEQFF
v_gene: TRBV3-1; j_gene: TRBJ2-3; CDR3aa: CASSQQGDVDTQYF
v_gene: TRBV29-1; j_gene: TRBJ2-3; CDR3aa: CSGGQGTDTQYF
v_gene: TRBV5-1; j_gene: TRBJ2-3; CDR3aa: CASSYGQGIDTQYF
v_gene: TRBV7-3; j_gene: TRBJ2-3; CDR3aa: CASSASPGYTDTQYF
v_gene: TRBV5-1; j_gene: TRBJ1-3; CDR3aa: CASSFTGPTEGNTIYF
v_gene: TRBV5-1; j_gene: TRBJ2-3; CDR3aa: CASSFGRAADTQYF
v_gene: TRBV7-9; j_gene: TRBJ2-1; CDR3aa: CASSWGTGFDEQFF